What follows are 3 T cell receptor beta chains derived from one specimen sequenced in a study of cytomegalovirus exposure and HLA in healthy donors. Vbeta (60) and Jbeta (13) primers were used in the PCR. The data were produced by immunoSEQ multiplex PCR, yet TCRdb's version contains in-frame clones alone and is incomplete. The sample has 140,000 to 150,000 clones, nearly 10% seen once. The sequenced sample was PBMCs. The receptors shown here come from a man aged 50-59 years in good health and CMV-seronegative.

At least ten counts were recorded for this clone. The chain employs TRBV19 and TRBJ1-1, with D maybe TRBD1 (5 bases). The V and J ends lost 1 base and 0 bases respectively, with 18 bases between them. This CDR3 contains 18 residues. Per germline, CDR1 LNHDA and CDR2 SQIVND (reference sequence). CDR3 sequence (DNA): TGTGCCAGTAGTATAGCCCCCATCCAGGGATATATGAACACTGAAGCTTTCTTT. Its translation: CASSIAPIQGYMNTEAFF.

The chain is built from TRBV27 and TRBJ2-7; 8 positions agree with TRBD1. V lost 3 bases to trimming and J lost 2 bases; unmatched junction nucleotides: 9. The CDR3 totals 16 residues. CDR1 and CDR2 (germline): MNHEY, SMNVEV (reference sequence). CDR3 nucleotides: TGTGCCAGCAGTTTCTCCGGGACAGGTTCTACCTACGAGCAGTACTTC. Encoded protein: CASSFSGTGSTYEQYF.

The chain couples TRBV7-3 to TRBJ2-4; D is perhaps TRBD2 (6 bases). CDR3 length equals 13 residues. The V and J ends lost 0 bases and 14 bases respectively, with 14 bases between them. CDR1 and CDR2 from the germline V gene are SGHTA and FQGTGA. The DNA of the CDR3 is TGTGCCAGCAGCTTAACGCGGGACGGGGTCGAGTACTTC. It specifies CASSLTRDGVEYF.